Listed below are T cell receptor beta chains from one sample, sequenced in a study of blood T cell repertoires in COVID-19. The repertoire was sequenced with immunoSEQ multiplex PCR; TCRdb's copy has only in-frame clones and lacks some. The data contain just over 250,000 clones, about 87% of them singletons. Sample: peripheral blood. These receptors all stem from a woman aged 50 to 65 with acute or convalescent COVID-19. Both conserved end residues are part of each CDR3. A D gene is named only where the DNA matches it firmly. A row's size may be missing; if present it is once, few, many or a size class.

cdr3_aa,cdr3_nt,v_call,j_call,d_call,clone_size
CASSPTGVSNQPQHF,TGTGCCAGCAGCCCCACAGGGGTCAGCAATCAGCCCCAGCATTTT,TRBV2,TRBJ1-5,TRBD1,once
CASSLSLRVAPSTDTQYF,TGTGCCAGCAGTTTATCTCTGAGGGTAGCGCCTAGCACAGATACGCAGTATTTT,TRBV27,TRBJ2-3,.,.
CASSPSNTEAFF,TGTGCCAGCAGCCCTTCGAACACTGAAGCTTTCTTT,TRBV7-9,TRBJ1-1,.,.
CASSAFLAGVSYEQYF,TGTGCCAGCAGCGCGTTTCTAGCGGGAGTATCCTACGAGCAGTACTTC,TRBV7-9,TRBJ2-7,TRBD2,.
CASSYSVSNEQYF,TGTGCCAGCAGTTACAGCGTCAGCAACGAGCAGTACTTC,TRBV6-5,TRBJ2-7,.,.
CASSQDWASRRTDTQYF,TGCGCCAGCAGCCAAGATTGGGCTAGCAGACGAACAGATACGCAGTATTTT,TRBV4-1,TRBJ2-3,.,.
CASSLAVQETQYF,TGTGCCAGCAGCTTAGCGGTCCAAGAGACCCAGTACTTC,TRBV7-3,TRBJ2-5,.,.
CASSFDRANEQFF,TGTGCCAGTAGTTTCGACAGGGCCAATGAGCAGTTCTTC,TRBV19,TRBJ2-1,TRBD1,.
CASRRGQLNEKLFF,TGTGCCAGCAGGAGGGGACAGCTCAATGAAAAACTGTTTTTT,TRBV2,TRBJ1-4,TRBD1,.
CASSPMGGNLYEQYF,TGTGCCAGCAGCCCAATGGGGGGGAATCTCTACGAGCAGTACTTC,TRBV11-2,TRBJ2-7,TRBD2,.
CASSPHGAETQYF,TGTGCCAGCAGCCCCCATGGGGCGGAGACCCAGTACTTC,TRBV7-9,TRBJ2-5,.,once
CATSRDRASTGELFF,TGTGCCACCAGCAGGGACAGGGCGAGCACCGGGGAGCTGTTTTTT,TRBV15,TRBJ2-2,TRBD1,.
CASSLSGRETQYF,TGTGCCAGCAGTTTAAGCGGGCGAGAGACCCAGTACTTC,TRBV28,TRBJ2-5,.,.
CSASSGLAGGLWETQYF,TGCAGTGCTAGTTCTGGACTAGCGGGAGGGCTTTGGGAGACCCAGTACTTC,TRBV20-1,TRBJ2-5,TRBD2,once
CASSYLNTEAFF,TGTGCCAGCAGCTATCTAAACACTGAAGCTTTCTTT,TRBV11-2,TRBJ1-1,.,.
CASSFRTGGTNEKLFF,TGCGCCAGCAGCTTTCGTACAGGAGGGACTAATGAAAAACTGTTTTTT,TRBV5-1,TRBJ1-4,.,.
CASSFPGLRQPQHF,TGTGCCAGCAGCTTCCCAGGGTTACGGCAGCCCCAGCATTTT,TRBV7-2,TRBJ1-5,.,.
CASSFRGSNEQFF,TGTGCCAGCAGCTTTCGCGGGAGCAATGAGCAGTTCTTC,TRBV7-9,TRBJ2-1,TRBD2,.
CASRTGGVGNTIYF,TGCGCCAGCCGGACAGGGGGCGTTGGAAACACCATATATTTT,TRBV10-2,TRBJ1-3,TRBD1,.
CASSPDRVKAFF,TGTGCCAGCAGTCCGGACAGAGTGAAAGCTTTCTTT,TRBV6-2/TRBV6-3,TRBJ1-1,.,.
CASSQDPREGNTIYF,TGCGCCAGCAGCCAAGATCCCAGGGAAGGAAACACCATATATTTT,TRBV4-1,TRBJ1-3,.,.
CSVADRGNQPQHF,TGCAGCGTCGCGGACAGGGGCAATCAGCCCCAGCATTTT,TRBV29-1,TRBJ1-5,TRBD1,.
CASRFATNEKLFF,TGCGCCAGCAGGTTCGCAACTAATGAAAAACTGTTTTTT,TRBV5-1,TRBJ1-4,.,.
CASSFQTSGRSTQYF,TGTGCCAGCAGCTTCCAGACTAGCGGGAGAAGTACGCAGTATTTT,TRBV7-9,TRBJ2-3,TRBD2,once
CASRRRELSYEQYF,TGTGCCAGCAGGCGAAGGGAGCTCTCCTACGAGCAGTACTTC,TRBV6-5,TRBJ2-7,.,.
CASSVTGGTLTDTQYF,TGTGCCAGCAGCGTTACGGGAGGGACCCTTACAGATACGCAGTATTTT,TRBV9,TRBJ2-3,TRBD2,.
CASSLEGRGRLSYNEQFF,TGCGCCAGCAGCTTGGAAGGTCGCGGGAGGCTCTCCTACAATGAGCAGTTCTTC,TRBV5-1,TRBJ2-1,TRBD2,few
CATSDPNGYTF,TGTGCCACCAGTGATCCAAATGGCTACACCTTC,TRBV24-1,TRBJ1-2,.,.
CASSTNPGQNNQPQHF,TGTGCCAGCAGCACTAATCCGGGACAGAACAATCAGCCCCAGCATTTT,TRBV7-2,TRBJ1-5,TRBD1,.
CASSHTAVETQYF,TGTGCCAGCAGCCACACAGCGGTAGAGACCCAGTACTTC,TRBV6-5,TRBJ2-5,.,.
CASSGHRDGRIETQYF,TGTGCCAGCAGCGGGCACCGGGACGGGAGGATTGAGACCCAGTACTTC,TRBV9,TRBJ2-5,TRBD2,.
CASSFGTGKEKLFF,TGCGCCAGCAGCTTTGGGACAGGGAAAGAAAAACTGTTTTTT,TRBV5-1,TRBJ1-4,TRBD1,.
CASVGGEETQYF,TGTGCCAGTGTTGGGGGGGAGGAGACCCAGTACTTC,TRBV12-3/TRBV12-4,TRBJ2-5,TRBD2,.
CAISEGPTSGTGQFF,TGTGCCATCAGTGAAGGCCCAACTAGCGGGACGGGGCAGTTCTTC,TRBV10-3,TRBJ2-1,TRBD2,.
CASSLIGGDYYEQYF,TGTGCCAGCAGCTTAATAGGGGGAGACTACTACGAGCAGTACTTC,TRBV7-2,TRBJ2-7,.,.
CASSLSQGAYEQYF,TGTGCCAGCAGTTTAAGTCAGGGGGCGTACGAGCAGTACTTC,TRBV28,TRBJ2-7,TRBD1,.
CAISERTEGETQYF,TGTGCCATCAGTGAAAGGACGGAGGGAGAGACCCAGTACTTC,TRBV10-3,TRBJ2-5,.,.
CASTWGVTEAFF,TGCGCCAGCACCTGGGGGGTCACTGAAGCTTTCTTT,TRBV10-2,TRBJ1-1,.,.
CAIGTSGYEQYF,TGTGCCATAGGGACTAGCGGCTACGAGCAGTACTTC,TRBV6-5,TRBJ2-7,TRBD2,.
CASSSRPGTSGRAGEQYF,TGTGCCAGCAGCTCCCGACCAGGGACTAGCGGGAGGGCCGGCGAGCAGTACTTC,TRBV11-2,TRBJ2-7,TRBD2,few
CASTPLAGIDEQFF,TGTGCCAGCACTCCACTAGCGGGAATCGATGAGCAGTTCTTC,TRBV9,TRBJ2-1,TRBD2,.
CASSQDSYNEQFF,TGTGCCAGCAGCCAGGACAGTTACAATGAGCAGTTCTTC,TRBV7-8,TRBJ2-1,.,.
CASSRTGYGYTF,TGTGCCAGCAGCCGGACAGGGTATGGCTACACCTTC,TRBV7-9,TRBJ1-2,TRBD1,.
CASSPRSDYEQYF,TGTGCCAGCAGCCCCCGTTCAGACTACGAGCAGTACTTC,TRBV5-8,TRBJ2-7,.,.
CASTSGVSGQETQYF,TGTGCCAGCACCTCCGGGGTTAGCGGACAAGAGACCCAGTACTTC,TRBV5-4,TRBJ2-5,.,.
CASIPRSRENTEAFF,TGTGCCAGCATCCCCCGGTCCAGGGAGAACACTGAAGCTTTCTTT,TRBV7-9,TRBJ1-1,.,.
CASSVVSGENNEQFF,TGTGCCAGCAGCGTAGTAAGCGGGGAAAACAATGAGCAGTTCTTC,TRBV9,TRBJ2-1,TRBD2,.
CAIRDISSSYGYTF,TGTGCCATCAGAGATATCAGTTCCAGCTATGGCTACACCTTC,TRBV10-3,TRBJ1-2,.,.
CASSQTPTTGTDTQYF,TGCGCCAGCAGCCAGACGCCTACGACAGGCACAGATACGCAGTATTTT,TRBV5-1,TRBJ2-3,.,once
CASSTQTGRETQYF,TGTGCCAGTAGTACTCAGACAGGGCGGGAGACCCAGTACTTC,TRBV19,TRBJ2-5,TRBD1,.
CASSTDRGRNIQYF,TGTGCCAGCAGCACGGACAGGGGGCGTAACATTCAGTACTTC,TRBV7-2,TRBJ2-4,TRBD1,.
CASTPTQGAYEQYF,TGTGCCAGCACCCCGACGCAGGGGGCCTACGAGCAGTACTTC,TRBV6-5,TRBJ2-7,TRBD1,.
CSGTQGTDTQYF,TGCAGCGGGACCCAGGGTACAGATACGCAGTATTTT,TRBV29-1,TRBJ2-3,.,.